This TCR beta chain was recovered during a study of T cells in localized non-small cell lung cancer. The data were produced by immunoSEQ multiplex PCR, yet TCRdb's version contains in-frame clones alone and is incomplete. The table includes some 53,000 clones, 86% detected once. The CDR3 is made up of 14 amino acids. Looked up from germline, CDR1 is LNHNV and CDR2 is YYDKDF (reference sequence). V was clipped by 0 bases and J by 4 bases, with 6 bases between them. This chain joins TRBV15 and TRBJ2-2; D unclear. The sample was peripheral blood, taken before any cancer treatment. This sequence originates from a male donor older than 55 with stage III squamous cell lung carcinoma. The CDR3 is CATSRDTTTGELFF. Written as DNA, the CDR3 is TGTGCCACCAGCAGAGATACCACCACCGGGGAGCTGTTTTTT.